This T cell receptor beta chain is from a study of shared clonotypes between healthy human individuals. Naive CD8 isolation took CD45RO-negative cells positively selected for CCR7 and excluded terminally differentiated effector memory CD45RA+ cells. This clone was observed a single time. Its antigen remains unknown. Profiled with immunoSEQ multiplex PCR; TCRdb holds only in-frame clones, not every one. The repertoire holds millions of clones, with around 96% as singletons. V was pared by 4 bases and J by 6 bases, with 5 bases of the junction left unmatched. CDR1 is SGHRS and CDR2 is YFSETQ in the germline V gene. The CDR3 loop spans 14 amino acids. Whole-study findings and limits: Generally, naive subsets came out with larger estimated richness than memory subsets.

The sequence was collected from a man aged 18 to 29 in good health. The chain employs TRBV5-1 and TRBJ1-4; 8 bases are shared with TRBD1. The sample consisted of naive CD8+ T cells sorted from blood. The CDR3 DNA is TGCGCCAGCAGCCCATACAGGGGGGATGAAAAACTGTTTTTT. Its translation: CASSPYRGDEKLFF.